The 23 T cell receptor beta chains below come from one sample, sequenced in a study of graft-versus-host responses after intestinal transplantation. Method: immunoSEQ multiplex PCR; TCRdb's copy keeps in-frame clones and lacks some. The sample consists of about 43,000 clones, about 95% of them appearing once. This specimen was PBMCs, taken approximately 340 days after intestinal transplant. These receptors originate from a human patient who received an intestinal transplant, so some T cells may come from the graft donor.

The genes are TRBV19 and TRBJ1-2; 11 nucleotides align to TRBD1. This CDR3 region has 15 residues. Per the germline V gene, CDR1 is LNHDA and CDR2 is SQIVND (reference sequence). Germline trimming cut 5 bases from V and 5 bases from J; bases unmatched to any gene: 7. CDR3 region: CASSGQGASPYGYTF. The DNA for the CDR3 is TGTGCCAGTAGTGGACAGGGGGCCTCACCATATGGCTACACCTTC.

This clone was seen a single time. The J gene is TRBJ1-6, the V gene TRBV6-1, with D unclear. The ends were cut back, 7 bases at V and 3 bases at J, with 7 bases in the middle. This CDR3 spans 13 amino acids. Germline assignment: CDR1 MNHNS and CDR2 SASEGT. The CDR3 nucleotides read TGTGCCAGCACGGGGATCTATAATTCACCCCTCCACTTT. This encodes CASTGIYNSPLHF.

The chain carries TRBV19 and TRBJ1-5, with D maybe TRBD1 (5 bases). Trimming pared 6 bases from V and 3 bases from J, leaving 9 bases between. The CDR3 spans 13 residues. Germline V lookup: CDR1 LNHDA, CDR2 SQIVND (reference sequence). This CDR3 is CASRGTDNQPQHF. Here the CDR3 DNA reads TGTGCCAGTAGAGGGACCGACAATCAGCCCCAGCATTTT.

V is TRBV7-9 and J is TRBJ2-7; D might be TRBD1 (6 bases). Germline CDR1 and CDR2: SEHNR and FQNEAQ (reference sequence). V was trimmed by 5 bases and J by 3 bases, leaving 17 bases between them. There are 15 residues in the CDR3. The CDR3 nucleotides read TGTGCCAGCAGCCACTTCGAACAGGGTAGCTACGAGCAGTACTTC. Translated: CASSHFEQGSYEQYF.

CDR3 sequence: CAISAYKRTGELFF. The CDR3 bases are TGTGCCATCAGTGCTTACAAACGGACCGGGGAGCTGTTTTTT. The V call is TRBV10-3, the J call TRBJ2-2, with no clear D. Germline loops: CDR1 ENHRY, CDR2 SYGVKD. There are 14 residues in the CDR3. With 4 bases removed from V and 5 bases from J, the gap between germline ends came to 11 bases.

J is TRBJ1-5 and V is TRBV19; no definite D call. V shed 1 base and J shed 2 bases, with 12 bases lying between them. From germline, CDR1 is LNHDA and CDR2 SQIVND (reference sequence). The CDR3 has 16 amino acids. CDR3 sequence reads: CASSIVGRPGNQPQHF. For the CDR3, the DNA is TGTGCCAGTAGTATAGTGGGTAGGCCAGGCAATCAGCCCCAGCATTTT.

This chain uses TRBV6-5 with TRBJ2-5, with TRBD1 matching 8 bases. The CDR3 length is 13 residues. The germline gives CDR1 MNHEY, CDR2 SVGAGI. Unmatched junction bases numbered 7, after V lost 8 bases and J lost 5 bases. In nucleotides, the CDR3 is TGTGCCAGCGGGTCGGACAGGGTGGAGACCCAGTACTTC. Its protein product is CASGSDRVETQYF.

The count of this clone is one. The chain carries TRBV11-2 and TRBJ2-3; 8 nucleotides match TRBD2. CDR1 SGHAT and CDR2 FQNNGV come from the germline V gene. V was pared by 2 bases and J by 5 bases, with 6 bases of the junction left unmatched. The CDR3 consists of 15 residues. CDR3 in amino acids: CASSLIWLAGDTQYF. Written as DNA, the CDR3 is TGTGCCAGCAGCTTAATATGGCTAGCGGGAGATACGCAGTATTTT.

The genes are TRBV11-1 and TRBJ2-7; D tentatively fits TRBD1 or TRBD2 (5 bases each). This CDR3 is 15 amino acids long. CDR1 is SGHAT and CDR2 is FQDESV in the germline V gene (reference sequence). Between the trimmed V and J ends, which lost 4 bases and 3 bases, there was a span of 16 bases. CDR3 nucleotide sequence: TGTGCCAGCAGCTCTCCCGGGACGAGCCTCTACGAGCAGTACTTC. Amino acid sequence: CASSSPGTSLYEQYF.

The genes are TRBV7-2 and TRBJ2-7; 8 nucleotides agree with TRBD1. The CDR3 totals 14 residues. The junction had 6 bases not matched to a gene; V was cut back by 4 bases and J by 4 bases. The germline CDR1 and CDR2 sequences are SGHTA and FQGNSA. The CDR3 DNA sequence: TGTGCCAGCAGCTCGACAGGGGTGTCGTACGAGCAGTACTTC. Translated: CASSSTGVSYEQYF.

The gene calls are TRBV9 and TRBJ1-1; D call uncertain. CDR1 SGDLS and CDR2 YYNGEE come from the germline V gene. The CDR3 covers 13 residues. Trimming removed 4 bases from V and 5 bases from J, with 12 bases in between. This chain's CDR3 is CASSQSAGTEAFF. The CDR3 DNA reads TGTGCCAGCAGCCAAAGCGCGGGGACTGAAGCTTTCTTT. Full variable domain (rest looked up from reference TRBV9 and TRBJ1-1): DSGVTQTPKHLITATGQRVTLRCSPRSGDLSVYWYQQSLDQGLQFLIQYYNGEERAKGNILERFSAQQFPDLHSELNLSSLELGDSALYFCASSQSAGTEAFFGQGTRLTVV.

This chain links TRBV7-6 with TRBJ1-2; D gene unclear. Per the germline V gene, CDR1 is SGHVS and CDR2 is FNYEAQ. This CDR3 spans 18 amino acids. V was trimmed by 4 bases and J by 0 bases, leaving 21 bases between them. This chain's CDR3 is CASSYAARTAVANYGYTF. In DNA, the CDR3 is TGTGCCAGCAGCTACGCGGCTCGGACGGCCGTAGCTAACTATGGCTACACCTTC.

This clone was recorded a few times. The chain employs TRBV10-3 and TRBJ1-6, with TRBD1 as a possible D gene (5 bases). Germline CDR1 ENHRY, CDR2 SYGVKD. This CDR3 region has 15 residues. The V gene lost 5 bases and the J gene lost 9 bases, with 17 bases spanning the gap. CDR3 in amino acids: CAISPGTDGGSPLHF. The CDR3 bases are TGTGCCATCAGTCCCGGGACCGATGGGGGTTCACCCCTCCACTTT.

V gene TRBV27 combines with J gene TRBJ2-5; D is tentatively TRBD1 or TRBD2 (5 bases each). The germline V and J ends were trimmed by 6 bases and 0 bases, with 26 bases remaining between them. From germline, CDR1 is MNHEY and CDR2 SMNVEV (reference sequence). The CDR3 runs to 19 residues. CDR3 nucleotide sequence: TGTGCCAGCAGCCTTAAGTGGGCCGGGACGGAGAAGGACCAAGAGACCCAGTACTTC. Amino acid sequence: CASSLKWAGTEKDQETQYF.

The V call is TRBV5-1, the J call TRBJ2-2, with D possibly TRBD1 on 6 matching bases. V lost 4 bases, J lost 3 bases, and 10 bases lay in between. The length of the CDR3 is 14 residues. Per the germline V gene, CDR1 is SGHRS and CDR2 is YFSETQ. CDR3 sequence reads: CASSQRGYTGELFF. The CDR3 nucleotides read TGCGCCAGCAGCCAGAGGGGGTACACCGGGGAGCTGTTTTTT. The full variable domain, its missing parts supplied by reference TRBV5-1 and TRBJ2-2, is KAGVTQTPRYLIKTRGQQVTLSCSPISGHRSVSWYQQTPGQGLQFLFEYFSETQRNKGNFPGRFSGRQFSNSRSEMNVSTLELGDSALYLCASSQRGYTGELFFGEGSRLTVL.

The V call is TRBV29-1, the J call TRBJ2-7, with D perhaps TRBD2 (6 bases). The CDR3 runs 13 residues. V dropped 7 bases and J dropped 6 bases, with 19 bases sitting between them. Germline loops: CDR1 SQVTM, CDR2 ANQGSEA. The CDR3 spells CSGAGRQWSEQYF. The CDR3 DNA follows: TGCAGCGGGGCGGGGCGGCAATGGAGCGAGCAGTACTTC.

This chain joins TRBV27 and TRBJ2-7, with D hard to call. Trimming removed 3 bases at V and 0 bases at J, with 6 bases between. This CDR3 is built from 13 residues. Germline assignment: CDR1 MNHEY and CDR2 SMNVEV (reference sequence). CDR3 region: CASSFSISYEQYF. CDR3 bases: TGTGCCAGCAGTTTCTCAATCTCCTACGAGCAGTACTTC.

This chain uses TRBV4-1 with TRBJ2-1; D gene uncertain. Trimming removed 6 bases at V and 6 bases at J, with 6 bases between. CDR3 length: 11 residues. Looked up from germline, CDR1 is MGHRA and CDR2 is YSYEKL. The CDR3 loop is CASRLFNEQFF. CDR3 sequence (DNA): TGCGCCAGCAGGCTCTTCAATGAGCAGTTCTTC.

The chain carries TRBV7-9 and TRBJ2-7; D gene uncertain. There are 13 residues in the CDR3. Trimming left V 2 bases short and J 1 base short, with 6 bases between. Germline CDR1 SEHNR, CDR2 FQNEAQ (reference sequence). The CDR3 sequence: CASSLKGSYEQYF. The CDR3 nucleotides read TGTGCCAGCAGCTTAAAGGGATCCTACGAGCAGTACTTC.

The chain employs TRBV27 and TRBJ1-5; no reliable D call. The CDR3 totals 13 residues. The V end was cut by 2 bases, the J end by 7 bases, with 9 bases between. Germline values: CDR1 MNHEY, CDR2 SMNVEV (reference sequence). The DNA of the CDR3 is TGTGCCAGCAGTTTAAAGGGAGGACAGCCCCAGCATTTT. Translation gives CASSLKGGQPQHF.

This rearrangement joins TRBV15 to TRBJ2-1; D could derive from TRBD1 or TRBD2 (6 bases each). CDR3 length: 16 amino acids. With 1 base removed from V and 1 base from J, the gap between germline ends came to 11 bases. The germline V gene has CDR1 LNHNV and CDR2 YYDKDF (reference sequence). The CDR3 DNA reads as TGTGCCACCAGCAGAGTAGGGGGGAGGTCCTACAATGAGCAGTTCTTC. This codes for CATSRVGGRSYNEQFF. Drawing the rest from reference TRBV15 and TRBJ2-1, the complete variable domain is DAMVIQNPRYQVTQFGKPVTLSCSQTLNHNVMYWYQQKSSQAPKLLFHYYDKDFNNEADTPDNFQSRRPNTSFCFLDIRSPGLGDTAMYLCATSRVGGRSYNEQFFGPGTRLTVL.

The chain recombines TRBV5-1 with TRBJ1-4; D perhaps matches TRBD1 (6 bases). The V gene's germline CDR1 is SGHRS and CDR2 YFSETQ. Trimming took off 4 bases at V and 7 bases at J, with 14 bases between the two ends. CDR3 length: 14 residues. The CDR3 DNA reads as TGCGCCAGCAGCCCGGGGGCCGCAGCTGAAAAACTGTTTTTT. Protein product: CASSPGAAAEKLFF.

The chain is built from TRBV18 and TRBJ2-3; 9 bases match TRBD1. This CDR3 region has 15 residues. Trimming cost V 4 bases and J 5 bases; bases outside gene matches: 7. Germline V gene lookup returns CDR1 KGHSH and CDR2 LQKENI. CDR3 sequence reads: CASSHIQGAEDTQYF. The CDR3 nucleotides read TGTGCCAGCTCACACATACAGGGGGCTGAAGATACGCAGTATTTT. Using reference TRBV18 and TRBJ2-3 for the parts outside the CDR3, the full variable domain is NAGVMQNPRHLVRRRGQEARLRCSPMKGHSHVYWYRQLPEEGLKFMVYLQKENIIDESGMPKERFSAEFPKEGPSILRIQQVVRGDSAAYFCASSHIQGAEDTQYFGPGTRLTVL.